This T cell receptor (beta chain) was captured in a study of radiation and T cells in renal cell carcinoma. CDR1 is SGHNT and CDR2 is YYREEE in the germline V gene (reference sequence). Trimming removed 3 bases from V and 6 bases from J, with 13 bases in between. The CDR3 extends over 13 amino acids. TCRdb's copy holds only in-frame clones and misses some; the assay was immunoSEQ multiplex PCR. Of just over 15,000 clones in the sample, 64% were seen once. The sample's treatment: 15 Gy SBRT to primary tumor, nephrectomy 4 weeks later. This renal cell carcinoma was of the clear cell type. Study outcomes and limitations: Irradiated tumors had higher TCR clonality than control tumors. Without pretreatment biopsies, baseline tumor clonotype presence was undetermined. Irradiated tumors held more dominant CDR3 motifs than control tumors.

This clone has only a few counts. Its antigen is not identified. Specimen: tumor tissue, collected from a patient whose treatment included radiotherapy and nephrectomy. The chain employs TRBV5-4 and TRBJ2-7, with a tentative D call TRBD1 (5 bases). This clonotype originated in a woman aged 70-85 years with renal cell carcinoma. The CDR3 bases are TGTGCCAGCAGCTACTACTACCAGGGCGAGCAGTACTTC. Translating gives CASSYYYQGEQYF. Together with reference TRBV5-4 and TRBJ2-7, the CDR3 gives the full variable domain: ETGVTQSPTHLIKTRGQQVTLRCSSQSGHNTVSWYQQALGQGPQFIFQYYREEENGRGNFPPRFSGLQFPNYSSELNVNALELDDSALYLCASSYYYQGEQYFGPGTRLTVT.